This TCR beta chain was identified in a study of cytomegalovirus exposure and HLA in healthy donors (TCRdb year 2017). About the study as a whole: An earlier analysis of roughly 570 of the donors reported 276 Gb of sequence data and some 110 million unique TCR beta sequences obtained from 150 million to 200 million T cells. Approximately 310 gigabases of sequencing data and about 92 million unique TCR sequences made up an early release that covered several hundred HLA-typed donors. Among the roughly 400 genotyped donors, around 81% belonged to the genetic ancestry cluster associated with self-reported Caucasian donors. The study was designed to test whether signatures of past pathogen exposure could be identified by cataloging public T cell receptors. The study profiled the T cell repertoires of hundreds of subjects by immunosequencing and related them to cytomegalovirus serostatus. A separate validation cohort of over a hundred different subjects was used in addition to the 666-subject first cohort. To predict cytomegalovirus infection status, the study brought together high-throughput TCR immunosequencing, statistical association of individual TCRs with disease status, and machine learning. A later analysis re-examined previously published TCR beta repertoires from 500 to 700 donors and added high-resolution HLA genotyping to investigate patterns of TCR occurrence. Rather than using new phenotypic data, the later analysis identified candidate immune exposures from TCR beta sequences and from how often those sequences occurred across donors. To decide whether each TCR beta V gene segment behaved as functional or pseudogenic, an earlier analysis of some 580 of the donors relied on high-throughput TCR beta sequencing. Donor age, sex, ethnicity and CMV serostatus were compiled together with the repertoire data. A later genetic analysis used genome-wide SNP genotypes for about 65% of the 666 donors, treating that subset as a discovery cohort. Every discovery cohort repertoire had been produced on one sequencing platform. Both class I and class II loci were covered by HLA typing, at four-digit resolution. The number of typed donors differed by locus: roughly 620-630 for A, B, C, DRB1 and DQB1; some 500 for DQA1; 606 for DPA1; and roughly 470 for DPB1. Because of strong linkage in the cohort, five DR-DQ haplotypes were treated as single units for association and clustering. Across around 400 genotyped donors of the cohort, an average of about 240,000 unique TCR beta nucleotide sequences per donor were sequenced, and roughly 20% of those sequences were non-productive. The paper as a whole reports these results and caveats: In an earlier analysis of about 600 of the donors, most TCR beta V segments appeared in productive rearrangements about 87% or about 30% of the time, broadly matching IMGT annotations. The earlier analysis of almost 600 of the donors excluded roughly 17 rarely observed V segments, including chromosome 9 orphons, because counts were too low. A cluster of highly shared sequence variants was judged likely to represent a technical artifact of the sequencing pipeline. According to the authors, the approach could potentially be generalized to other disease states and immunological phenotypes. This cohort had only TCR beta chains sequenced, and the lack of alpha or paired-chain data limited which features could be detected. A few of the identified cytomegalovirus-associated TCR beta chains were confirmed in vitro to be specific for cytomegalovirus antigens. In a later analysis, the rate of TCR association differed among HLA loci, with DRB1 alleles having the most associated TCRs and HLA-C alleles having the fewest. An association between a missense DCLRE1C variant and V-gene and J-gene trimming of TCR beta chains was found in a later genetic analysis and replicated in an independent cohort. Because the 87-base-pair reads could not distinguish some IMGT-functional V segments, including TRBV6-2 and TRBV6-3, those segments were excluded. In a later analysis, several top co-occurrence clusters were reported to appear linked to parvovirus B19, influenza, CMV and Epstein-Barr virus. Linkage disequilibrium might explain the correlated functional status among segregating V segments, but an unknown experimental factor could not be ruled out. The presence/absence analyses assumed that sequencing depth was roughly uniform across donors, and that assumption may not be true. A later analysis associated about 17,000 TCR beta sequences with specific HLA alleles at a false discovery rate of 0.05. The only immune exposure information available for the cohort was CMV serostatus. According to a later genetic analysis, donors in an Asian-associated ancestry cluster had fewer N-insertions in productive TCRs than the approximately 670-donor mean. A further reported finding was that TCR beta sequences accurately predicted the HLA-A and HLA-B alleles for most subjects in the first cohort. A later analysis found that most CMV-associated TCR beta chains appeared HLA-restricted, with HLA associations seemingly driven largely by CMV exposure. A later analysis found that HLA-associated TCR beta chains were more clonally expanded and had lower generation probabilities than equally common non-associated chains. Cytomegalovirus status was reported to be diagnosed by the classifier with high specificity and sensitivity in both the original and validation cohorts. The study gave a list of roughly 150 TCR beta chains associated with cytomegalovirus. Assigning TCR associations to individual alleles was difficult when HLA alleles, especially DR and DQ, strongly co-occurred. Because HLA typing was missing for some donors at each locus, association tests included only the typed subset. Most TCR sequences were observed very rarely across donors, whereas some public TCRs were present in many individuals.

Receptor libraries were prepared by the immunoSEQ multiplex PCR assay. A mixture of 60 forward primers for TCR Vbeta segments and 13 reverse primers for TCR Jbeta segments was used in the multiplex PCR. Amplification of the CDR3 region of rearranged TCR beta genes was performed with a multiplex PCR assay on genomic DNA. On the Illumina HiSeq System, the amplified TCR beta libraries were sequenced as 87-base-pair reads. As for the authors' bioinformatics: A later analysis counted 75 million to 100 million unique TCR beta chains across the 666 repertoires, and around 9.9 million of these chains were shared by at least two donors. Raw reads were error-corrected and collapsed into unique sequences by a nearest-neighbor algorithm in which closely related sequences were merged to remove PCR and sequencing errors. Alignment of CDR3 sequences to IMGT reference sequences was used to assign V, D and J gene segments. For a sequence to be retained, a match of at least six nucleotides to both a V gene segment and a J gene segment was required. Rearrangements were called productive when the CDR3 lacked stop codons and stayed in frame with V and J; all others were non-productive. CDR3 was defined by IMGT convention, running from the second conserved V-encoded cysteine to the conserved J-encoded phenylalanine. The earlier analysis of about 590 of the donors excluded sequences that lacked an unambiguous match to a single V gene segment. In an earlier analysis of around 590 of the donors, a V segment was called functional when productive rearrangements were above 56.7%, and segregating when the standard deviation between donors exceeded 5%. A statistical classification framework was built to diagnose cytomegalovirus status from the catalog of TCR beta chain sequences. In a later analysis, V and J genes were assigned by comparing TCR nucleotide sequences against IMGT/GENE-DB human TR gene sequences. The TCRdist pipeline was used in a later analysis to assign CDR3 sequences and most-parsimonious VDJ recombination scenarios. In a later analysis, each TCR beta chain was defined by its CDR3 amino acid sequence together with its V-gene family, and reads lacking a unique V-gene family were excluded. In a later analysis, 500 to 650 highly shared, low-generation-probability nucleotide sequences were removed to address suspected cross-contamination and a sequencing artifact. For each public chain, a later analysis derived a clonal expansion index from normalized ranks of inferred template counts within each repertoire. In a later analysis, generation probabilities were computed with a VDJ recombination model fitted to out-of-frame rearrangements, and the resulting probabilities were checked against IGoR. In a later analysis, TCR-TCR, TCR-HLA and TCR-CMV co-occurrence was scored with hypergeometric tests, and a repertoire-size bias correction was applied to TCR pairs. To estimate false discovery rates, a later analysis permuted the HLA or CMV assignments 20 times. In a later analysis, co-occurring TCRs were grouped with DBSCAN, and TCRdist sequence similarity was added when clustering was performed within HLA-allele-positive subsets. Repertoires with fewer than 30,000 or more than 120,000 public chains were left out of co-occurrence clustering, as were four to six repertoires with anomalous nucleotide sharing. Held by TCRdb, this immuneACCESS table contains in-frame sequences only and omits some clones. Under half of the omission traces to an unresolved V gene where checked; the cause of the rest is unknown. V, J and clone size derive from that table, while D and trimming were established from the DNA sequence. Across this sample there are over 90,000 clones, with around 82% seen only once. The top ten constitute 10% of the sample.

In total, approximately 700 healthy bone marrow donors made up the cohort. All cohort members were sampled while nominally healthy, although unrecorded immune exposures were likely present. The donor tested CMV seropositive and was one of the 289 seropositive cohort members. A peripheral blood sample was collected from each donor, and TCR beta sequencing was performed on peripheral blood mononuclear cells. The Qiagen DNeasy Blood Extraction Kit was used to extract genomic DNA from the blood cell samples. Note on this clone: Its antigen target is currently unknown. No much larger clonotype is one base removed from it; base qualities were not supplied.

V was cut back by 5 bases and J by 0 bases, leaving a gap of 11 bases between them. The CDR3 contains 15 residues, cysteine and phenylalanine counted. The read is trimmed to its CDR3 DNA, 45 bases read in frame from base 1. The germline V gene gives CDR1 as MGHRA and CDR2 as YSYEKL. Input material: PBMCs. This clonotype was obtained from a woman between 18 and 29 years old in good health and CMV-seropositive. The chain is assembled from TRBV4-1 and TRBJ2-1, with the D gene not clear enough to name. CDR3 sequence: CASSADSSSYNEQFF. The DNA is TGCGCCAGCAGCGCCGACTCAAGCTCCTACAATGAGCAGTTCTTC.